Sequencing of this T cell receptor (beta chain) was carried out in a study of T cell responses to AZD1222 COVID-19 vaccine (dated by TCRdb to the early 2020s). Describing the broader study: A total of 233 trial participants underwent TCR sequencing, of whom some 210 received two doses of AZD1222 and about 25 received two doses of the MenACWY control vaccine. Trial participants were enrolled by age into subgroups of 18-55, 56-69 and 70-plus years, and around 140, 26 and 57 TCR-sequenced participants, respectively, were included in these subgroups.

The time point label corresponds to: about 28 days (+/-7) after the second vaccine dose. AZD1222 recipients whose second dose came at about 4 weeks and those whose second dose came at about 12 weeks were combined into one group, since spike-specific TCR depth and breadth did not differ between the two schedules. Vaccinee samples came from UK trials COV001 and COV002, including a single-blind randomized controlled phase 2/3 trial of AZD1222 (ChAdOx1 nCoV-19) in healthy adults. For TCRbeta chain sequencing, PBMC samples from trial participants were taken at day 0 and at day 28 after the second dose. V lost 3 bases and J lost 1 base, and the count of bases not matched to a germline gene is 7. The CDR3, from cysteine to phenylalanine, totals 16 residues. The retained sequence is limited to the CDR3, 48 bases, with the frame set at the first base. From a lookup of the germline V gene (reference sequence), CDR1 and CDR2 are MNHEY and SMNVEV.

Findings and caveats that apply to the study as a whole: Spike-specific TCR breadth and depth rose significantly after two AZD1222 doses compared with day 0 and with MenACWY recipients. Nearly half of unique spike-specific TCRs reportedly recognized epitopes outside regions mutated in the B.1.351 and B.1.1.7 variants. Participants were mostly white British and included more females than males, and it was suggested by the authors that clonal diversity may have been underestimated. CD4 TCRs associated with the vaccine covered the entire spike protein, and the dominant responses were in regions 160-218 and 743-854. Because no samples from the day 14 peak response were available, repertoires could be characterized only after the peak T cell response. In the small 56-69-year group, the increase in depth fell short of significance, most likely because of low power. Conclusions about previously exposed vaccinees are limited, since just 6 or 7 AZD1222 recipients were seropositive for SARS-CoV-2 at baseline.

Remarks on this clone: No antigen is known for it. Nothing much larger sits one base from this clone, and base qualities are not available.

The CDR3 regions of human TCRbeta chains were analyzed by immunosequencing. Per the source publication's procedure: Repertoire TCRs were checked for matches against a reference library of SARS-CoV-2-specific TCRs that had been generated using the MIRA antigen-specificity platform. Breadth was defined as the fraction of unique TCRs that were SARS-CoV-2-associated, and depth was defined as the fraction of total T cells that were SARS-CoV-2-associated. Using the MIRA data, each spike-specific TCR was mapped to the spike region that the TCR reacts to and placed in a CD4 or CD8 class. Log10-transformed breadth and depth values were compared by one-way ANOVA with Sidak's multiple comparisons tests. TCRdb took this table from immuneACCESS and kept in-frame rearrangements with V and J called. Such tables lack part of the clones; where checked against another copy, unresolved V genes explain under half of the gap, and the rest is unexplained. The V and J calls and the clone size are those of that table, but D and trimming were determined from the DNA. The sample data list 15,000 to 17,000 clones, and roughly nine tenths of these were observed just once. The ten biggest clones cover roughly 3% of the sample.

The starting material was peripheral blood, obtained 28 days after the second AZD1222 dose. The TCR sequence derives from an adult who received the AZD1222 COVID-19 vaccine. The chain is made from TRBV27 and TRBJ2-3, with 7 junctional bases fitting TRBD1. The CDR3: CASSFRRQGGTDTQYF. The base sequence is TGTGCCAGCAGTTTCCGCCGCCAGGGGGGCACAGATACGCAGTATTTT.